The sample holds a few counts of the clone carrying this T cell receptor beta chain. What it recognizes is unknown. V lost 3 bases and J lost 4; bases outside the gene matches: 6. The CDR3 loop spans 15 amino acids. The data belong to a study of blood T cells in healthy people across ages. General study points: Expanded clonotype changes were possibly confounded by unknown donor CMV status. Among T cells, TCR beta diversity per million cells dropped roughly linearly as age rose.

With a J-beta primer mix and a sample-barcoded 5' primer, a second PCR ran roughly 6 to 11 cycles. TCRdb reanalysed the 5' RACE reads using MiXCR and keeps one entry per CDR3 protein. Of 850,000 to 1,000,000 distinct CDR3 sequences in the sample, 51% were seen once. The receptor was derived from an older woman in good health. The sequenced sample consisted of blood. The V call is TRBV12-3 or TRBV12-4, the J call TRBJ2-7, with 10 bases aligning to TRBD1. The CDR3 DNA reads TGTGCCAGCAGTTTCGGCGGACAGGGGGAATACGAGCAGTACTTC. It encodes CASSFGGQGEYEQYF.